This T cell receptor (beta chain) was retrieved from a study of regulatory T cells. Turning to this clone: The target antigen is unknown. This CDR3 is also generated by other DNA sequences in the sample.

Study-level points and caveats: Regulatory T cells showed the strongest V-J pair restriction and V/J gene skewing among patient repertoires. Hydrophobic residues at CDR3 positions 6 and 7 were enriched in conventional CD4+ T cells of CD3G-deficient patients.

Every patient with CD3G deficiency had evidence of autoimmunity. Regulatory (CD25-high CD127-low) and conventional (CD25-low CD127-high) CD4+ T cells were sorted separately. The PCR used 52 TRBV and 13 TRBJ primers. The assay was immunoSEQ multiplex PCR, and TCRdb's table has in-frame clones only and misses some. The data contain 32,000 or so clones, about 90% of them singletons. Material for sequencing was conventional CD4+ T cells sorted from blood. This sequence originates from a person aged 18 to 35 with CD3G deficiency.

Here the CDR3 reads CASSLGGGYGYTF. Here the CDR3 DNA reads TGTGCCAGCAGTTTGGGGGGCGGCTATGGCTACACCTTC. The chain couples TRBV28 to TRBJ1-2, with TRBD1 as a possible D gene (6 bases). CDR1 is MDHEN and CDR2 is SYDVKM in the germline V gene. Trimming took 3 bases from V and 4 from J, leaving 9 bases between them. The length of the CDR3 is 13 residues.